Below are 32 T cell receptor beta chains sequenced from a single sample in a study of T cells after yellow fever vaccination. Via MiXCR, TCRdb re-called the 5' RACE reads, giving one row per CDR3 protein. The top ten hold around 33% of the sample, which has some 150,000 distinct CDR3 sequences, approximately 9.7% seen once. The sample in question was CD8+ T cells sorted from PBMCs, obtained 45 days after the yellow fever booster vaccination. These receptors came from a man aged 18 to 30 who received the YFV17D yellow fever vaccine.

This clonotype was seen more than once but under ten times. The chain links TRBV27 to TRBJ1-5, with D hard to call. The length of the CDR3 is 14 residues. In germline, CDR1 is MNHEY, CDR2 SMNVEV (reference sequence). V was pared by 5 bases and J by 0 bases, with 8 bases between. The CDR3, as DNA: TGTGCCAGCAGTCCGGCTTATAGCAATCAGCCCCAGCATTTT. It encodes CASSPAYSNQPQHF.

This clonotype turned up a few times. The chain has TRBV15 and TRBJ1-2; 11 nucleotides agree with TRBD1. Trimming removed 3 bases from V and 4 bases from J; junction bases left unmatched: 4. CDR1 and CDR2 (germline): LNHNV, YYDKDF (reference sequence). CDR3 length: 15 residues. CDR3 coding DNA: TGTGCCACCAGCAGGGACAGGGGGCGCGGCTATGGCTACACCTTC. Translation: CATSRDRGRGYGYTF.

The J gene is TRBJ1-1, the V gene TRBV12-3 or TRBV12-4; D unclear. This CDR3 region has 14 residues. Trimming took off 4 bases at V and 1 base at J, with 10 bases between the two ends. The CDR3 loop is CASSWEAANTEAFF. The CDR3 DNA reads TGTGCCAGCAGTTGGGAGGCTGCGAACACTGAAGCTTTCTTT.

This clonotype was detected a few times. The chain employs TRBV7-9 and TRBJ2-7, with D perhaps TRBD1 (5 bases). CDR3 length: 13 residues. Germline V gene lookup returns CDR1 SEHNR and CDR2 FQNEAQ (reference sequence). V was trimmed by 2 bases and J by 3 bases, leaving 8 bases between them. CDR3 in amino acids: CASSLRRDYEQYF. The CDR3, as DNA: TGTGCCAGCAGCTTACGCAGGGACTACGAGCAGTACTTC.

This clonotype has just a few counts. The J gene is TRBJ1-2, the V gene TRBV24-1, with TRBD1 identical over 11 bases. J gave up 5 bases and V 2 bases, and 6 bases lay outside the gene matches. The CDR3 covers 16 residues. Germline V gene lookup returns CDR1 KGHDR and CDR2 SFDVKD. CDR3 region: CATSDSGQGVFYGYTF. DNA of the CDR3: TGTGCCACCAGTGATTCGGGACAGGGGGTTTTTTATGGCTACACCTTC.

This clonotype turned up a few times. The chain recombines TRBV7-9 with TRBJ2-4; D gene uncertain. CDR1 is SEHNR and CDR2 is FQNEAQ in the germline V gene (reference sequence). The germline V and J ends were trimmed by 5 bases and 0 bases, with 8 bases remaining between them. The length of the CDR3 is 14 residues. CDR3 region: CASSGVLAKNIQYF. For the CDR3, the DNA is TGTGCCAGCAGCGGCGTCTTAGCCAAAAACATTCAGTACTTC.

This clonotype was found a few times. J is TRBJ1-1 and V is TRBV6-6, with unresolved D. Trimming took 8 bases from V and 1 from J, leaving 2 bases between them. The germline CDR1 and CDR2 sequences are MNHNY and SVGAGI (reference sequence). CDR3 length: 10 residues. This CDR3 reads CASANTEAFF. The CDR3 nucleotides read TGTGCCAGCGCGAACACTGAAGCTTTCTTT.

The chain carries TRBV5-5 and TRBJ2-7; possibly TRBD1 or TRBD2 for D (6 bases each). Trimming pared 3 bases from V and 4 bases from J, leaving 11 bases between. Germline V lookup: CDR1 SGHKS, CDR2 YYEKEE (reference sequence). This CDR3 region has 13 residues. The CDR3 coding sequence is TGTGCCAGCAGCTGGGGGGCTGGATACGAGCAGTACGTC. Translated, it gives CASSWGAGYEQYV.

This clonotype was recorded at least ten times. The chain recombines TRBV6-1 with TRBJ1-1, with no clear D. V lost 10 bases and J lost 3, with 18 bases in between. CDR3 length: 14 amino acids. Germline V CDR1 and CDR2: MNHNS, SASEGT. The CDR3 nucleotides are TGTGCCACCGACTCCAAGGAGACCCACACTGAAGCTTTCTTT. It codes for CATDSKETHTEAFF.

This clonotype has only a few counts. The rearrangement uses TRBV11-2 and TRBJ2-7, with D unresolved. Trimming stripped 3 bases from V and 3 bases from J, with 6 bases between. Germline assignment: CDR1 SGHAT and CDR2 FQNNGV. The CDR3 is 12 residues long. The CDR3 protein is CASSFGLYEQYV. In nucleotides, the CDR3 is TGTGCCAGCAGCTTCGGGCTCTACGAGCAGTACGTC.

This clonotype has only a few counts. The CDR3 protein is CASSLDTWTSGGLRGTQYF. Written as DNA, the CDR3 is TGTGCCAGCAGCTTAGATACTTGGACTAGCGGGGGGCTTAGGGGCACGCAGTATTTT. The chain combines TRBV11-2 with TRBJ2-3, with 14 bases identical to TRBD2. CDR1 and CDR2 (germline): SGHAT, FQNNGV. The CDR3 spans 19 residues. Unmatched junction bases numbered 14, after V lost 0 bases and J lost 9 bases.

The chain recombines TRBV11-2 with TRBJ2-3; a possible D gene is TRBD2 (5 bases). CDR3 length: 16 residues. Trimming removed 4 bases from V and 0 bases from J, with 14 bases in between. Germline-derived CDR1 and CDR2 are SGHAT and FQNNGV. The CDR3 protein is CASSWLPDSSTDTQYF. CDR3 sequence (DNA): TGTGCCAGCAGCTGGTTACCGGACTCTAGCACAGATACGCAGTATTTT.

This clonotype was detected a few times. The J gene is TRBJ2-1, the V gene TRBV11-2; maybe TRBD1 (6 bases). The germline V gene encodes CDR1 SGHAT and CDR2 FQNNGV. The length of the CDR3 is 15 residues. V shed 4 bases and J shed 4 bases, with 14 bases lying between them. The CDR3 spells CASSSMGHLYNEQFF. The CDR3 coding sequence is TGTGCCAGCAGCTCCATGGGACACCTATACAATGAGCAGTTCTTC.

The V call is TRBV4-3, the J call TRBJ1-1; D gene uncertain. The germline CDR1 and CDR2 sequences are LGHNA and YSLEER. This CDR3 spans 13 amino acids. V dropped 0 bases and J dropped 11 bases, with 13 bases sitting between them. The CDR3 spells CASSQDGSVEAFF. The CDR3 coding sequence is TGCGCCAGCAGCCAAGATGGCAGCGTGGAGGCTTTCTTT.

This chain connects TRBV19 to TRBJ2-7; D might be TRBD2 (6 bases). The CDR3 extends over 15 amino acids. In germline, CDR1 is LNHDA, CDR2 SQIVND (reference sequence). Trimming shortened V by 5 bases and J by 9 bases, and 23 bases separated the two germline ends. The CDR3 DNA sequence: TGTGCCAGTAGTCCGTCGGGACTTTCGACCGGTCTGCAGTACTTC. Its protein product is CASSPSGLSTGLQYF.

The J gene is TRBJ2-7, the V gene TRBV2; 9 positions agree with TRBD1. J lost 3 bases, V lost 11 bases, and 5 bases had no gene match. In germline, CDR1 is SNHLY, CDR2 FYNNEI. This CDR3 spans 12 amino acids. The DNA of the CDR3 is TGTGCCGTGGGACAGGGAGACTACGAGCAGTACGTC. Its translation is CAVGQGDYEQYV.

This clonotype was seen only a few times. The CDR3 nucleotides read TGTGCCAGCAGTTACGTGGCTCCGAGGGATGGCTACACCTTC. Translation: CASSYVAPRDGYTF. The rearrangement joins TRBV6-2 or TRBV6-3 to TRBJ1-2; D gene unclear. CDR1 and CDR2 from the germline V gene are MNHEY and SVGEGT. The CDR3 totals 14 residues. Trimming cost V 2 bases and J 6 bases, with 13 bases left between them.

The sample holds a few counts of this clonotype. The chain has TRBV4-1 and TRBJ2-7, with D unclear. This CDR3 comprises 14 residues. Germline V gene data show CDR1 as MGHRA and CDR2 as YSYEKL. With 0 bases removed from V and 5 bases from J, the gap between germline ends came to 11 bases. CDR3 sequence (DNA): TGCGCCAGCAGCCAAGAAGGGTTTATCCACGAGCAGTACTTC. Translating it yields CASSQEGFIHEQYF.

The chain carries TRBV4-3 and TRBJ1-3, with TRBD1 as a possible D gene (5 bases). Germline V gene sequence: CDR1 LGHNA, CDR2 YSLEER. Trimming shortened V by 0 bases and J by 3 bases, and 15 bases separated the two germline ends. This CDR3 has 17 amino acids. CDR3 sequence reads: CASSQEGEGLYGNTIYF. CDR3 bases: TGCGCCAGCAGCCAAGAAGGGGAGGGGTTGTATGGAAACACCATATATTTT.

CDR3: CASSHAPGQGGNSPLHF. In DNA form, the CDR3 reads TGCGCCAGCAGCCACGCTCCGGGACAGGGAGGCAATTCACCCCTCCACTTT. V and J are TRBV4-3 and TRBJ1-6; 9 nucleotides agree with TRBD1. Germline-derived CDR1 and CDR2 are LGHNA and YSLEER. CDR3 length equals 17 residues. J was trimmed by 7 bases and V by 3 bases; bases with no gene match: 10.

V and J are TRBV11-2 and TRBJ2-7, with unresolved D. V lost 1 base and J lost 6, with 4 bases in between. Per the germline V gene, CDR1 is SGHAT and CDR2 is FQNNGV. The CDR3 contains 11 residues. The CDR3 bases are TGTGCCAGCAGCTTAGTCGTCGAGCAGTACGTC. Amino acid sequence: CASSLVVEQYV.

As DNA, the CDR3 is TGTGCCAGCAGCGCCGGGACAGCGATGCTCACAGATACGCAGTATTTT. It translates to CASSAGTAMLTDTQYF. The chain employs TRBV11-2 and TRBJ2-3, with 7 positions matching TRBD1. Germline CDR1 is SGHAT and CDR2 is FQNNGV. The CDR3 loop spans 16 amino acids. The J segment lost 2 bases and the V segment lost 5 bases, leaving 10 bases of the junction unmatched.

This clonotype was seen a handful of times. Written as DNA, the CDR3 is TGTGCCAGCAGCTTAGTTGGGGGAGGCACTGAAGCTTTCTTT. Amino acid sequence: CASSLVGGGTEAFF. The V and J genes are TRBV7-2 and TRBJ1-1, with D possibly matching TRBD1 (5 bases). The CDR3 runs to 14 residues. The V gene lost 1 base and the J gene lost 4 bases, with 10 bases spanning the gap. Germline lookup yields CDR1 SGHTA and CDR2 FQGNSA.

This clonotype was picked up a small number of times. This sequence joins TRBV2 and TRBJ2-5; D is possibly TRBD1 (5 bases). The CDR3 contains 16 residues. Germline lookup yields CDR1 SNHLY and CDR2 FYNNEI. Trimming took 3 bases from V and 5 from J, leaving 19 bases between them. CDR3 amino acids: CASSDPQGLTEETQYF. CDR3 sequence (DNA): TGTGCCAGCAGTGACCCCCAGGGCCTAACGGAGGAGACCCAGTACTTC.

The chain joins TRBV7-6 to TRBJ2-1; 8 nucleotides match TRBD1. Germline lookup yields CDR1 SGHVS and CDR2 FNYEAQ. This CDR3 has 15 residues. V lost 2 bases, J lost 8 bases, and 8 bases stayed unmatched. The CDR3 nucleotides are TGTGCCAGCAGCTTACTCCGACAGGGGAGGCATGAGCAGTTCTTC. Its protein product is CASSLLRQGRHEQFF.

Ten or more counts support this clonotype. The chain combines TRBV4-1 with TRBJ2-3, with D possibly being TRBD2 (5 bases). Trimming took off 1 base at V and 4 bases at J, with 12 bases between the two ends. CDR3 size: 15 residues. The germline V gene encodes CDR1 MGHRA and CDR2 YSYEKL. CDR3 nucleotide sequence: TGCGCCAGCAGCCAAGCGGGAAGTCAGGCAGATACGCAGTATTTT. Translated: CASSQAGSQADTQYF.

This clonotype occurred many times. The chain uses TRBV4-1 and TRBJ2-1; 7 nucleotides line up with TRBD2. The germline CDR1 and CDR2 sequences are MGHRA and YSYEKL. J gave up 7 bases and V 2 bases, and 2 bases lay outside the gene matches. The CDR3 length is 13 residues. CDR3 DNA: TGCGCCAGCAGCCAAATGGGGGGGAATGAGCAGTTCTTC. This codes for CASSQMGGNEQFF.

This clonotype was observed at least ten times. The V call is TRBV7-9, the J call TRBJ2-3; 7 bases fit TRBD2. This CDR3 has 17 residues. Germline trimming cut 4 bases from V and 6 bases from J; bases unmatched to any gene: 16. Germline V lookup: CDR1 SEHNR, CDR2 FQNEAQ (reference sequence). The CDR3 bases are TGTGCCAGCAGCTATGCCTCGGGCGGGGGACCGCTGGATACGCAGTATTTT. It yields the protein CASSYASGGGPLDTQYF.

This rearrangement joins TRBV20-1 to TRBJ1-3; D is unresolved. V was pared by 0 bases and J by 2 bases, with 11 bases between. The CDR3 length is 15 residues. The germline V gene encodes CDR1 DFQATT and CDR2 SNEGSKA (reference sequence). CDR3 protein: CSARDPRETGNTIYF. CDR3 bases: TGCAGTGCTAGAGATCCGAGGGAAACTGGAAACACCATATATTTT.

This chain links TRBV24-1 with TRBJ1-5; unclear D gene. The length of the CDR3 is 15 residues. Germline V CDR1 and CDR2: KGHDR, SFDVKD. The V end lost 5 bases, the J end lost 3 bases, and 13 bases lay between the germline ends. As DNA, the CDR3 is TGTGCCACCAGTGGGAAATCGGGTCCCAATCAGCCCCAGCATTTT. It encodes CATSGKSGPNQPQHF.

Ten or more counts support this clonotype. V usage is TRBV7-2 and J usage is TRBJ1-6; the match to TRBD1 covers 7 bases. The CDR3 covers 16 residues. Trimming cost V 5 bases and J 7 bases; bases outside gene matches: 11. CDR1 is SGHTA, CDR2 FQGNSA, per germline. The CDR3 reads CASSIRTGRLNSPLHF. The DNA of the CDR3 is TGTGCCAGCAGCATCCGGACAGGCAGGCTCAATTCACCCCTCCACTTT.

A few counts support this clonotype. The V call is TRBV9, the J call TRBJ1-2; the match to TRBD1 covers 7 bases. Germline V gene sequence: CDR1 SGDLS, CDR2 YYNGEE. Trimming took 4 bases from V and 7 from J; bases not matched to a gene: 4. This CDR3 contains 12 residues. CDR3 in DNA: TGTGCCAGCAGCCAAACAGGGGCTGGCTACACCTTC. Its translation is CASSQTGAGYTF.